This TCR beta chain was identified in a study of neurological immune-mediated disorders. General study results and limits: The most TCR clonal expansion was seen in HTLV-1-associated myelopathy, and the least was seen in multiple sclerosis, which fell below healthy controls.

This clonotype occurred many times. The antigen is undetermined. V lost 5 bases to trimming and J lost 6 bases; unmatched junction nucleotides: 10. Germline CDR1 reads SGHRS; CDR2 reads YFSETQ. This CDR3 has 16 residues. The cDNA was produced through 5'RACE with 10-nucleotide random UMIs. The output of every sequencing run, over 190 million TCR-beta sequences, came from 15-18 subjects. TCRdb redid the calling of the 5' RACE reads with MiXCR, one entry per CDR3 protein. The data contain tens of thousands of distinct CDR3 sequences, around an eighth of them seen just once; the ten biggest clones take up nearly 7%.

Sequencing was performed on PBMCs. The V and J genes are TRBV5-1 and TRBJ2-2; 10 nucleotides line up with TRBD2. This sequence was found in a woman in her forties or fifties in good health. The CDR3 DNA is TGCGCCAGCAGGCCCTCTAGCGGGAGCTCGTCCGGGGAGCTGTTTTTT. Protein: CASRPSSGSSSGELFF.